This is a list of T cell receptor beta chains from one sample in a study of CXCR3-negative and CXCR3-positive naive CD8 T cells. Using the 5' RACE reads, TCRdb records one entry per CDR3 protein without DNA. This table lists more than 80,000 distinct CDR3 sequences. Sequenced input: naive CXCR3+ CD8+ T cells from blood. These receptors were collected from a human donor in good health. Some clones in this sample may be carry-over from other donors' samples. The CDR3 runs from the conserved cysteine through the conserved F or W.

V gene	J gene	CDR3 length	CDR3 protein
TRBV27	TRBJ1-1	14	CASSLSPWGTEAFF
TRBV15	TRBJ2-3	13	CATSSPGGGTQYF
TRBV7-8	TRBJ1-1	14	CASSAGDYNTEAFF
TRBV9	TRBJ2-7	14	CASNQEGPGGEQYF
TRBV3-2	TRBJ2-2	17	CASSQESDWAGTGELFF
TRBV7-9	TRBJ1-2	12	CASSFRENGYTF
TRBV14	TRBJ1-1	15	CASSQDWGARTEAFF
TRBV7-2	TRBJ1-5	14	CASSFGAGNQPQHF
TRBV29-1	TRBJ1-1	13	CSVPRGSPTEAFF
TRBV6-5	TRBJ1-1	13	CASSGQGATEAFF
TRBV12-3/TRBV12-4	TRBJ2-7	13	CASSWKFFYEQYF
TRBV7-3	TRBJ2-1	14	CASSLNPAYNEQFF
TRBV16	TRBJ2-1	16	CASSPSEGTRYNEQFF
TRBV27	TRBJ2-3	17	CASKILGLAGTSDTQYF
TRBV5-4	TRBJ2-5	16	CASSSPGQGAGETQYF
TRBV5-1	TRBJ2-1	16	CASSLYGLSSYNEQFF
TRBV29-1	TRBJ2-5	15	CSVNTPHGERKTQYF
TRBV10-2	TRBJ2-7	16	CASRPPGLAGAYEQYF
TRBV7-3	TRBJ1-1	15	CASSLAAVTNTEAFF
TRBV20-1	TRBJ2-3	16	CSASPVEAPGTDTQYF
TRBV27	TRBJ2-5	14	CASSLSIPGETQYF
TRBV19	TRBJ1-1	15	CATTGQGAMGTEAFF
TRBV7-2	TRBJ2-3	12	CASSVGGDTQYF
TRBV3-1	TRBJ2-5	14	CASSQDDGVETQYF
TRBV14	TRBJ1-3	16	CASSQWTGGFGNTIYF
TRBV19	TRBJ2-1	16	CASSPQGALTYNEQFF
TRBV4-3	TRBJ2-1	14	CASSQGISYNEQFF
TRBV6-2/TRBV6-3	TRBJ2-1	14	CASSPAGYYNEQFF
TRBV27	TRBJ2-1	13	CASSTGLVNEQFF
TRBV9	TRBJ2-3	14	CASSADSYTDTQYF
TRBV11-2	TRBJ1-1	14	CASSLVIGQSEAFF
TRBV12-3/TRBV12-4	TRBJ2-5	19	CASSFSPGTGGSGMKTQYF
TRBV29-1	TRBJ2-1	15	CSVEVEGLGPYEQFF
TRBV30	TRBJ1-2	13	CAWSAREVDGYTF
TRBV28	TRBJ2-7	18	CASSFTAAASRASYEQYF
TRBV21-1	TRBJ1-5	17	CASSKPWLCVRGQPQHF
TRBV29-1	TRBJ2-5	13	CSVFRGFQETQYF
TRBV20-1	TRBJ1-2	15	CSARDLEGDLWGYTF
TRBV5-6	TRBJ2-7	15	CASSFRVEVTYEQYF
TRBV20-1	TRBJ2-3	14	CSLQGKERTDTQYF
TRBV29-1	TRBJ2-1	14	CSVGDPQGRGEQFF
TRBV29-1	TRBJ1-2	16	CSVEKLTGWGTRSYTF
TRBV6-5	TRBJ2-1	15	CASSSLAGEYNEQFF
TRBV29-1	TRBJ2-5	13	CSVASGDGETQYF
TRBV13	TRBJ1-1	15	CANLGGEQLNTEAFF
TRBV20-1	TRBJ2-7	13	CSARGGQGNEQYF
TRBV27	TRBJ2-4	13	CASSWGGGNIQYF
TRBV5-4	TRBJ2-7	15	CASSVASSGVEEQYF
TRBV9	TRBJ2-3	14	CASSVPSGGDTQYF
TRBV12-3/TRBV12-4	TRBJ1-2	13	CASSPSRDFEHTF
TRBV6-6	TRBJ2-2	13	CASESGAVGELFF
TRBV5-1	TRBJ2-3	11	CASRGADTQYF
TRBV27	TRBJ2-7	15	CASSLYRTNYYEQYF
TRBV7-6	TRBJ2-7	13	CASSPRTGDEQYF
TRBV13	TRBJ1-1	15	CASSPSTGGSTEAFF
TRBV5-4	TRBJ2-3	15	CASSLGQVPGDTQYF
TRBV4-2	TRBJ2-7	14	CASSLSDGSYEQYF
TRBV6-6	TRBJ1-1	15	CASSYSITGGTEAFF
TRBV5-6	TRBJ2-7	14	CASSSATSGEEQYF
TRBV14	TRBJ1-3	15	CASSQTPGQGDTIYF